This TCR beta chain originates from a study of response to subunit inactivated influenza vaccine. TCRdb independently ran MiXCR on the RT-PCR reads; one entry per CDR3 protein. The sample lists 560,000 or so distinct CDR3 sequences, approximately 7.1% occurring once. To note about this clonotype: Its antigen is not known. Possible read error: a much larger clone is one base away.

Study-wide findings and caveats: Authors suggested each seasonal flu vaccination may recruit only limited numbers of new T cells.

The CDR3 loop spans 14 amino acids. The V and J ends lost 6 bases and 5 bases respectively, with 16 bases between them. Germline V gene lookup returns CDR1 MGHDK and CDR2 SYGVNS. Sequenced material: PBMCs from blood, taken around 2 years after vaccination. The chain is built from TRBV25-1 and TRBJ2-5; D could derive from TRBD1 or TRBD2 (5 bases each). This TCR was recovered from a man aged 45 to 75 who received an inactivated influenza vaccine. As DNA, the CDR3 is TGTGCCAGCAGGTACGTTGGGGGTCCTGAGACCCAGTACTTC. This encodes CASRYVGGPETQYF. The complete variable domain, with remaining parts taken from reference TRBV25-1 and TRBJ2-5, reads EADIYQTPRYLVIGTGKKITLECSQTMGHDKMYWYQQDPGMELHLIHYSYGVNSTEKGDLSSESTVSRIRTEHFPLTLESARPSHTSQYLCASRYVGGPETQYFGPGTRLLVL.